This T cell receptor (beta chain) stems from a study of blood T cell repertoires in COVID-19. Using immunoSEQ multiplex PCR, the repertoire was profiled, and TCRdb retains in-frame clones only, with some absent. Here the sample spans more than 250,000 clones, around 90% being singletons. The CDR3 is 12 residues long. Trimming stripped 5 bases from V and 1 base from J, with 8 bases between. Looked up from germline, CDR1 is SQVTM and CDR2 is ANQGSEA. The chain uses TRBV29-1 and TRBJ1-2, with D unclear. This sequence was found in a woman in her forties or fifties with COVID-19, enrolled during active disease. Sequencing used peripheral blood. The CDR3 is CSVPSVNYGYTF. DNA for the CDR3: TGCAGCGTTCCCTCAGTTAACTATGGCTACACCTTC.